Following are 30 T cell receptor beta chains from one sample sequenced in a study of cytomegalovirus exposure and HLA in healthy donors. The PCR employed 60 Vbeta primers together with 13 Jbeta primers. TCRdb's copy holds only in-frame clones and misses some; the assay was immunoSEQ multiplex PCR. Of some 90,000 clones listed, about four fifths are singletons. The material sequenced was PBMCs. The source of these receptors is a female donor in good health and CMV-seropositive.

J is TRBJ1-6 and V is TRBV7-6, with D uncertain. V was pared by 6 bases and J by 7 bases, with 13 bases between. CDR3 length: 14 residues. Germline CDR1 SGHVS, CDR2 FNYEAQ. The CDR3 loop reads CASSYTEPNSPLHF. As DNA, the CDR3 is TGTGCCAGCAGTTATACAGAGCCGAATTCACCCCTCCACTTT.

This clone has only a few counts. This chain joins TRBV6-6 and TRBJ1-4; a possible D gene is TRBD1 (6 bases). CDR3 length equals 13 residues. Per germline, CDR1 MNHNY and CDR2 SVGAGI (reference sequence). Trimming removed 2 bases at V and 6 bases at J, with 7 bases between. Here the CDR3 reads CASSYRQDEKLFF. In nucleotides, the CDR3 is TGTGCCAGCAGTTACAGACAGGATGAAAAACTGTTTTTT.

The rearrangement joins TRBV5-4 to TRBJ1-3; tentatively, D is TRBD1 (5 bases). Per the germline V gene, CDR1 is SGHNT and CDR2 is YYREEE (reference sequence). Between the trimmed V and J ends, which lost 4 bases and 4 bases, there was a span of 18 bases. The CDR3 length is 16 residues. Written as DNA, the CDR3 is TGTGCCAGCAGCGTAGGGGCGCAGGTAGACGGAAACACCATATATTTT. As protein: CASSVGAQVDGNTIYF.

This chain joins TRBV11-3 and TRBJ2-6; D perhaps matches TRBD2 (5 bases). This CDR3 contains 19 residues. Trimming cost V 1 base and J 2 bases, with 18 bases left between them. Looked up from germline, CDR1 is SGHNT and CDR2 is YENEEA. DNA for the CDR3: TGTGCCAGCAGCTTAGGAGGGCTCCATCCCAGTCCTGGGGCCAACGTCCTGACTTTC. Encoded protein: CASSLGGLHPSPGANVLTF.

CDR3 in DNA: TGTGCCAGCAGCTCCGGCCTGGGCCCAGGGGGCGCGTTCGTCTATGGCTACACCTTC. Its translation is CASSSGLGPGGAFVYGYTF. J is TRBJ1-2 and V is TRBV7-9; 8 nucleotides agree with TRBD1. The V gene end was trimmed by 4 bases and the J gene end by 4 bases; junction bases not matched to a gene: 20. Germline V gene lookup returns CDR1 SEHNR and CDR2 FQNEAQ (reference sequence). The CDR3 totals 19 residues.

The chain couples TRBV1 to TRBJ2-5; TRBD2, as called in the table, went unchecked against the DNA. TRBV1 is labeled a pseudogene. This CDR3 comprises 19 residues. CDR3 sequence reads: CTSSQVFSFRLAVRETQYF. The CDR3 region has the DNA TGCACCAGCAGCCAAGTCTTCAGCTTTCGGCTAGCGGTCCGGGAGACCCAGTACTTC.

This sequence joins TRBV7-2 and TRBJ1-3, with D unclear. Germline CDR1 and CDR2: SGHTA and FQGNSA. CDR3 length equals 13 residues. Between the trimmed V and J ends, which lost 2 bases and 4 bases, there was a span of 6 bases. The CDR3 here is CASSLSSGNTIYF. The CDR3 coding sequence is TGTGCCAGCAGCTTATCATCCGGAAACACCATATATTTT.

The rearrangement joins TRBV5-1 to TRBJ1-1; D is possibly TRBD1 (6 bases). The CDR3 consists of 15 residues. Germline V gives CDR1 SGHRS, CDR2 YFSETQ. V was pared by 3 bases and J by 5 bases, with 17 bases between. The CDR3 DNA is TGCGCCAGCAGCTCCGACAGAGGGGGTAGAACTGAAGCTTTCTTT. Translating it yields CASSSDRGGRTEAFF.

The chain joins TRBV6-5 to TRBJ1-5; D uncertain. The V end lost 10 bases, the J end lost 4 bases, and 17 bases lay between the germline ends. This CDR3 region has 14 residues. Germline V lookup: CDR1 MNHEY, CDR2 SVGAGI. CDR3 sequence: CATGGEGGNQPQHF. CDR3 DNA: TGTGCCACCGGCGGGGAGGGAGGTAATCAGCCCCAGCATTTT.

The rearrangement joins TRBV30 to TRBJ1-5, with TRBD1 as a possible D gene (5 bases). Trimming removed 1 base from V and 6 bases from J, with 10 bases in between. CDR3 length: 13 residues. Germline CDR1 GTSNPN, CDR2 SVGIG (reference sequence). CDR3 in amino acids: CAWSGDSAQPQHF. Written as DNA, the CDR3 is TGTGCCTGGAGTGGAGACAGTGCTCAGCCCCAGCATTTT. The whole variable domain, remainder taken from reference TRBV30 and TRBJ1-5, is SQTIHQWPATLVQPVGSPLSLECTVEGTSNPNLYWYRQAAGRGLQLLFYSVGIGQISSEVPQNLSASRPQDRQFILSSKKLLLSDSGFYLCAWSGDSAQPQHFGDGTRLSIL.

The chain employs TRBV28 and TRBJ1-1; D uncertain. V was shortened by 3 bases and J by 2 bases, with 16 bases between the two germline ends. Per the germline V gene, CDR1 is MDHEN and CDR2 is SYDVKM. The CDR3 runs 16 residues. In DNA form, the CDR3 reads TGTGCCAGCAGTTTTCCGCGTCTCCCAGGCAACACTGAAGCTTTCTTT. Its protein product is CASSFPRLPGNTEAFF.

V gene TRBV5-5 combines with J gene TRBJ2-1, with TRBD2 matching 7 bases. This CDR3 region has 15 residues. Germline-derived CDR1 and CDR2 are SGHKS and YYEKEE (reference sequence). Trimming removed 1 base from V and 7 bases from J; junction bases left unmatched: 8. The CDR3 loop is CASSLRGGRGNEQFF. The CDR3 DNA reads TGTGCCAGCAGCTTGCGAGGCGGGAGAGGGAATGAGCAGTTCTTC.

This clone was recorded a few times. The chain couples TRBV6-1 to TRBJ2-1; D is ambiguous. Trimming left V 6 bases short and J 9 bases short, with 18 bases between. Germline CDR1 is MNHNS and CDR2 is SASEGT. The CDR3 length is 14 residues. The DNA for the CDR3 is TGTGCCAGCAGCCCCCCCGTTGAGAACGGTGAGCAGTTCTTC. Its protein is CASSPPVENGEQFF.

This rearrangement joins TRBV11-2 to TRBJ1-1; perhaps TRBD1 as D (6 bases). Per germline, CDR1 SGHAT and CDR2 FQNNGV. The CDR3 runs 16 residues. Trimming removed 3 bases from V and 1 base from J, with 15 bases in between. CDR3 nucleotides: TGTGCCAGCAGCTTCGGCGGGGAGGGACAGAACACTGAAGCTTTCTTT. This encodes CASSFGGEGQNTEAFF. The whole variable domain, filled in from reference TRBV11-2 and TRBJ1-1, reads EAGVAQSPRYKIIEKRQSVAFWCNPISGHATLYWYQQILGQGPKLLIQFQNNGVVDDSQLPKDRFSAERLKGVDSTLKIQPAKLEDSAVYLCASSFGGEGQNTEAFFGQGTRLTVV.

The chain combines TRBV5-6 with TRBJ2-7; 8 bases agree with TRBD1. Germline assignment: CDR1 SGHDT and CDR2 YYEEEE. V trimming: 0 bases; J trimming: 3 bases; junction bases outside the gene matches: 8. There are 16 residues in the CDR3. The DNA for the CDR3 is TGTGCCAGCAGCTTGGACGACAGGGGACTTAACTACGAGCAGTACTTC. Translation gives CASSLDDRGLNYEQYF.

This rearrangement joins TRBV7-2 to TRBJ2-3; 9 bases line up with TRBD1. The V segment lost 3 bases and the J segment 9 bases; nucleotides outside the gene matches: 7. The V gene's germline CDR1 is SGHTA and CDR2 FQGNSA. The CDR3 runs 14 residues. CDR3 amino acids: CASSLGQGEETQYF. The CDR3 DNA reads TGTGCCAGCAGCTTGGGACAGGGAGAAGAGACGCAGTATTTT.

This clone has just a few counts. The chain combines TRBV5-6 with TRBJ1-5; D is perhaps TRBD1 (5 bases). Trimming removed 2 bases at V and 2 bases at J, with 11 bases between. CDR1 and CDR2 from the germline V gene are SGHDT and YYEEEE. The CDR3 runs to 15 residues. The DNA of the CDR3 is TGTGCCAGCAGCTTCGCCGGAGGGGGCAATCAGCCCCAGCATTTT. Its translation: CASSFAGGGNQPQHF.

This rearrangement joins TRBV2 to TRBJ2-1; TRBD2 matches at 11 bases. Germline V gene lookup returns CDR1 SNHLY and CDR2 FYNNEI. With V trimmed by 2 bases and J by 5 bases, 5 bases remained unmatched. The CDR3 has 16 residues. This CDR3 is CASSEKSLAGDNEQFF. DNA for the CDR3: TGTGCCAGCAGTGAAAAGTCACTAGCGGGAGACAATGAGCAGTTCTTC.

The chain carries TRBV30 and TRBJ2-7; D may be TRBD1 (5 bases). CDR1 is GTSNPN and CDR2 is SVGIG in the germline V gene (reference sequence). Trimming left V 3 bases short and J 5 bases short, with 14 bases between. The CDR3 extends over 13 amino acids. The CDR3 region is CAWRGRLVNEQYF. Here the CDR3 DNA reads TGTGCCTGGAGGGGGCGTTTAGTCAACGAGCAGTACTTC.

This chain joins TRBV10-2 and TRBJ2-7; TRBD2 might be the D (6 bases). Trimming took 3 bases from V and 3 from J, leaving 12 bases between them. This CDR3 spans 14 amino acids. The V gene's germline CDR1 is WSHSY and CDR2 SAAADI. CDR3 in amino acids: CASSDAGPGYEQYF. The CDR3 DNA reads as TGCGCCAGCAGTGATGCGGGACCCGGCTACGAGCAGTACTTC.

A remark on this clone: Other DNA sequences of this sample code for an identical CDR3. CDR3 sequence: CASSKAGTGYNEQFF. The CDR3 DNA sequence: TGTGCCAGCAGCAAAGCCGGGACAGGGTACAATGAGCAGTTCTTC. The chain recombines TRBV28 with TRBJ2-1, with 9 bases lining up with TRBD1. V shed 6 bases, J shed 4 bases, and the junction held 7 bases outside the gene matches. The germline V gene encodes CDR1 MDHEN and CDR2 SYDVKM. The CDR3 has 15 residues.

This rearrangement joins TRBV7-8 to TRBJ2-2, with 7 bases aligning to TRBD1. The trim removed 3 bases at V and 5 bases at J, leaving 6 bases unmatched. The V gene's germline CDR1 is SGHVS and CDR2 FQNEAQ. This CDR3 has 15 amino acids. The CDR3 is CASSLAEQGTGELFF. The CDR3 DNA is TGTGCCAGCAGCTTGGCCGAACAGGGGACCGGGGAGCTGTTTTTT.

V usage is TRBV28 and J usage is TRBJ1-3, with no clear D. CDR1 MDHEN and CDR2 SYDVKM come from the germline V gene. The CDR3 sequence is 13 residues long. V lost 6 bases, J lost 2 bases, and 8 bases lay in between. The CDR3 loop reads CASSQTTGNTIYF. The CDR3 DNA is TGTGCCAGCAGCCAGACAACTGGAAACACCATATATTTT.

This clone is a singleton in its sample. This chain uses TRBV28 with TRBJ2-5; perhaps TRBD2 as D (7 bases). The germline gives CDR1 MDHEN, CDR2 SYDVKM. Deletions cut 6 bases from V and 5 bases from J, with 22 bases between. The CDR3 sequence is 16 residues long. The CDR3 spells CASRNSGAGAYETQYF. The CDR3 DNA sequence: TGTGCCAGCAGAAACTCTGGGGCGGGGGCCTACGAGACCCAGTACTTC.

This clone was picked up a small number of times. The V gene is TRBV1, the J gene TRBJ2-7; the D call TRBD1 from the table was never checked on the DNA. TRBV1 is given as a pseudogene. This CDR3 comprises 11 residues. CDR3 in amino acids: CTSTPGKEQYF. In DNA, the CDR3 is TGCACCAGCACCCCAGGGAAAGAGCAGTACTTC.

V is TRBV15 and J is TRBJ1-1; tentatively, D is TRBD1 (6 bases). The germline V gene has CDR1 LNHNV and CDR2 YYDKDF (reference sequence). The CDR3 loop spans 17 amino acids. V was clipped by 1 base and J by 3 bases, with 18 bases between them. The DNA of the CDR3 is TGTGCCACCAGCAGAGTACAGGGCGGGAGACGGGACACTGAAGCTTTCTTT. Its translation is CATSRVQGGRRDTEAFF.

This clone was seen only once. The rearrangement links TRBV4-1 to TRBJ1-4; D is perhaps TRBD1 (6 bases). CDR3 size: 13 residues. With 6 bases removed from V and 8 bases from J, the gap between germline ends came to 13 bases. CDR1 and CDR2 (germline): MGHRA, YSYEKL. The CDR3 DNA is TGCGCCAGCAGTCGACAGGTTGGGGAAAAACTGTTTTTT. Its protein product is CASSRQVGEKLFF.

This clone has just a few counts. The chain has TRBV6-6 and TRBJ1-5; TRBD1 agrees at 8 bases. Trimming removed 6 bases from V and 4 bases from J; junction bases left unmatched: 8. Germline V gives CDR1 MNHNY, CDR2 SVGAGI (reference sequence). There are 15 residues in the CDR3. The CDR3, as DNA: TGTGCCAGCAGCAGCGACAGGGGTGAAAATCAGCCCCAGCATTTT. This codes for CASSSDRGENQPQHF.

This chain connects TRBV7-2 to TRBJ1-1; TRBD1 matches at 7 bases. Germline trimming cut 3 bases from V and 1 base from J; bases unmatched to any gene: 2. This CDR3 is built from 14 residues. CDR1 is SGHTA, CDR2 FQGNSA, per germline. The CDR3 DNA follows: TGTGCCAGCAGCTTCGGGGACAGGAACACTGAAGCTTTCTTT. This gives the protein CASSFGDRNTEAFF.

The table lists this clone with a count of one. The chain joins TRBV19 to TRBJ2-4; 9 nucleotides line up with TRBD2. CDR3 length: 14 residues. From germline, CDR1 is LNHDA and CDR2 SQIVND (reference sequence). V lost 10 bases to trimming and J lost 0 bases; unmatched junction nucleotides: 4. DNA for the CDR3: TGTGCCATTAGCGGGAGTGTAGCCAAAAACATTCAGTACTTC. Translated, it gives CAISGSVAKNIQYF. The full variable domain, rest sourced from reference TRBV19 and TRBJ2-4, is DGGITQSPKYLFRKEGQNVTLSCEQNLNHDAMYWYRQDPGQGLRLIYYSQIVNDFQKGDIAEGYSVSREKKESFPLTVTSAQKNPTAFYLCAISGSVAKNIQYFGAGTRLSVL.